This T cell receptor (beta chain) was recovered during a study of blood T cell repertoires in COVID-19. Sequencing used immunoSEQ multiplex PCR; TCRdb keeps in-frame clones, though not all of them. The table has roughly 30,000 clones, 70% to 90% seen once. The CDR3 is 15 residues long. V was shortened by 3 bases and J by 5 bases, with 14 bases between the two germline ends. CDR1 MDHEN and CDR2 SYDVKM come from the germline V gene. The genes are TRBV28 and TRBJ1-5; a weak D match, TRBD1 (6 bases). This TCR was sampled from a human donor in a cohort sampled during active COVID-19. Specimen: peripheral blood. The CDR3: CASSFGAPGDQPQHF. CDR3 nucleotide sequence: TGTGCCAGCAGTTTCGGGGCCCCAGGGGATCAGCCCCAGCATTTT.